This is a list of T cell receptor beta chains from one sample in a study of T-cell reconstitution after alpha-beta-depleted transplantation in children. One entry per CDR3 protein, called by TCRdb with MiXCR from the PCR reads. The table records 700,000 to 850,000 distinct CDR3 sequences, 16% of them present only once. The source material was PBMCs, mostly from graft donor cells, sampled 360 days after TCRalphabeta/CD19-depleted stem cell transplant. The receptors here all came from a male patient aged 10-17 years who had a stem cell transplant for acute lymphoblastic leukemia, so the T cells may come from the graft donor. Each CDR3 is given with its conserved first and last residue. The D gene is left open where the match is weak. Size values are once, few and many counts, or a class for expanded clones, and some rows have none.

CDR3 DNA: TGCGCCAGCAGCTTGGCCAATCGGGCTGAAGCTTTCTTT
CDR3 protein: CASSLANRAEAFF
D gene: NA
CDR3 length: 13
J gene: TRBJ1-1
V gene: TRBV5-1
clone size: NA

CDR3 DNA: TGTGCCAGCAGCTTAATGGGCCCAGGGCTAGCGGGAGGCGAGCAGTACTTC
CDR3 protein: CASSLMGPGLAGGEQYF
D gene: TRBD2
CDR3 length: 17
J gene: TRBJ2-7
V gene: TRBV7-7
clone size: NA

CDR3 DNA: TGTGCCAGCAGCGTAGTGGGATCGCACCAAGAGACCCAGTACTTC
CDR3 protein: CASSVVGSHQETQYF
D gene: NA
CDR3 length: 15
J gene: TRBJ2-5
V gene: TRBV9
clone size: many

CDR3 DNA: TGTGCCAGCAGTTCCAGGAAGCGGGAGCCAGATGAGCAGTTCTTC
CDR3 protein: CASSSRKREPDEQFF
D gene: TRBD2
CDR3 length: 15
J gene: TRBJ2-1
V gene: TRBV12-3/TRBV12-4
clone size: few

CDR3 DNA: TGCGCCAGCAGCTTGGACAGGGGGAACATTCAGTACTTC
CDR3 protein: CASSLDRGNIQYF
D gene: TRBD1
CDR3 length: 13
J gene: TRBJ2-4
V gene: TRBV5-1
clone size: many

CDR3 DNA: TGTGCCAGCAGTGAAGCCCTTTCGGGGGTAACGGGAGAGACCCAGTACTTC
CDR3 protein: CASSEALSGVTGETQYF
D gene: NA
CDR3 length: 17
J gene: TRBJ2-5
V gene: TRBV12-3/TRBV12-4
clone size: NA

CDR3 DNA: TGTGCCAGCAGTTATCACGGACAGGCCGGACCTAACTATGGCTACACCTTC
CDR3 protein: CASSYHGQAGPNYGYTF
D gene: TRBD1
CDR3 length: 17
J gene: TRBJ1-2
V gene: TRBV6-5
clone size: NA

CDR3 DNA: TGCGCCAGCAGCTCCCAAGGGACAGGGGGCATGAATGAGCAGTTCTTC
CDR3 protein: CASSSQGTGGMNEQFF
D gene: TRBD1
CDR3 length: 16
J gene: TRBJ2-1
V gene: TRBV5-1
clone size: few

CDR3 DNA: TGTGCCAGCAGCGTAGCTCTCAGCTTCCACAATGAGCAGTTCTTC
CDR3 protein: CASSVALSFHNEQFF
D gene: NA
CDR3 length: 15
J gene: TRBJ2-1
V gene: TRBV9
clone size: few

CDR3 DNA: TGTGCCAGCAGTTCGTCGGCGGCCTATGGCTACACCTTC
CDR3 protein: CASSSSAAYGYTF
D gene: NA
CDR3 length: 13
J gene: TRBJ1-2
V gene: TRBV6-5
clone size: NA

CDR3 DNA: TGCGCCAGCAGCTTGCTAGCGGGAGCGGGAGTCGGGCAGTTCTTC
CDR3 protein: CASSLLAGAGVGQFF
D gene: TRBD2
CDR3 length: 15
J gene: TRBJ2-1
V gene: TRBV5-1
clone size: many

CDR3 DNA: TGTGCCAGCAGTGAACCGAGGACAGTCACAGATACGCAGTATTTT
CDR3 protein: CASSEPRTVTDTQYF
D gene: NA
CDR3 length: 15
J gene: TRBJ2-3
V gene: TRBV25-1
clone size: NA

CDR3 DNA: TGCGCCAGCAGCCCGGGATCAGTAGCTCCCTACAATGAGCAGTTCTTC
CDR3 protein: CASSPGSVAPYNEQFF
D gene: NA
CDR3 length: 16
J gene: TRBJ2-1
V gene: TRBV5-1
clone size: few

CDR3 DNA: TGCGCCAGCAGCTTGACCCAATCAGCGGGTTTCGACAATGAGCAGTTCTTC
CDR3 protein: CASSLTQSAGFDNEQFF
D gene: NA
CDR3 length: 17
J gene: TRBJ2-1
V gene: TRBV5-1
clone size: few

CDR3 DNA: TGTGCCAGCAGGATAGGGACAGTCTATGGCTACACCTTC
CDR3 protein: CASRIGTVYGYTF
D gene: TRBD1
CDR3 length: 13
J gene: TRBJ1-2
V gene: TRBV5-6
clone size: NA

CDR3 DNA: TGCGCCAGTCGGTTAGGGGACTCCACCTACAATGAGCAGTTCTTC
CDR3 protein: CASRLGDSTYNEQFF
D gene: NA
CDR3 length: 15
J gene: TRBJ2-1
V gene: TRBV5-1
clone size: few

CDR3 DNA: TGCGCCAGCAGCCAAGATGGCGAAGTCTATGGCTACACCTTC
CDR3 protein: CASSQDGEVYGYTF
D gene: NA
CDR3 length: 14
J gene: TRBJ1-2
V gene: TRBV4-1
clone size: NA

CDR3 DNA: TGTGCCAGTAGAAGTTTCGGGAGAACAGATACGCAGTATTTT
CDR3 protein: CASRSFGRTDTQYF
D gene: NA
CDR3 length: 14
J gene: TRBJ2-3
V gene: TRBV19
clone size: NA

CDR3 DNA: TGTGCCAGCAGCCTCCAGGGTCCGAGGGAGCAGTACTTC
CDR3 protein: CASSLQGPREQYF
D gene: NA
CDR3 length: 13
J gene: TRBJ2-7
V gene: TRBV13
clone size: few

CDR3 DNA: TGTGCCAGCGGTAGGGAAGGCACAGATACGCAGTATTTT
CDR3 protein: CASGREGTDTQYF
D gene: NA
CDR3 length: 13
J gene: TRBJ2-3
V gene: TRBV27
clone size: NA

CDR3 DNA: TGTGCCAGCAGCTCGCCCGACAAGCCCTACGAGCAGTACTTC
CDR3 protein: CASSSPDKPYEQYF
D gene: NA
CDR3 length: 14
J gene: TRBJ2-7
V gene: TRBV7-8
clone size: NA

CDR3 DNA: TGTGCCAGCAGTGTCGACAGGGGGCCAAATGGCTACACCTTC
CDR3 protein: CASSVDRGPNGYTF
D gene: TRBD1
CDR3 length: 14
J gene: TRBJ1-2
V gene: TRBV6-4
clone size: NA

CDR3 DNA: TGTGCCAGCAGTCCAGGGACTAGCGGATACTCCTACAATGAGCAGTTCTTC
CDR3 protein: CASSPGTSGYSYNEQFF
D gene: TRBD2
CDR3 length: 17
J gene: TRBJ2-1
V gene: TRBV12-3/TRBV12-4
clone size: NA

CDR3 DNA: TGTGCCAGCAGCTTAGGGACCTCTGGGGCCAACGTCCTGACTTTC
CDR3 protein: CASSLGTSGANVLTF
D gene: NA
CDR3 length: 15
J gene: TRBJ2-6
V gene: TRBV5-1
clone size: many

CDR3 DNA: TGTGCCAGCAGTTCGCACTACTACGAGCAGTACTTC
CDR3 protein: CASSSHYYEQYF
D gene: NA
CDR3 length: 12
J gene: TRBJ2-7
V gene: TRBV27
clone size: NA

CDR3 DNA: TGCGCCAGCAGCCTTAGAACCAGGGGACTAGCGAGGAACACCGGGGAGCTGTTTTTT
CDR3 protein: CASSLRTRGLARNTGELFF
D gene: TRBD2
CDR3 length: 19
J gene: TRBJ2-2
V gene: TRBV5-1
clone size: NA